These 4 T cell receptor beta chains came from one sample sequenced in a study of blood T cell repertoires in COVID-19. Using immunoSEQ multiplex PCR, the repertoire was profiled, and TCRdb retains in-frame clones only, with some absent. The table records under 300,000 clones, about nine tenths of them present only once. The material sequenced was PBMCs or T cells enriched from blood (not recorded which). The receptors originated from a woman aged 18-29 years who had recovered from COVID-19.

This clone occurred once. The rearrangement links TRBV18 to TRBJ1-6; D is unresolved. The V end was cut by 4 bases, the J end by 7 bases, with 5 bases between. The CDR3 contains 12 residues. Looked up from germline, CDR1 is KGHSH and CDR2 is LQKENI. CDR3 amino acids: CASSQTNSPLHF. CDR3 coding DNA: TGTGCCAGCTCACAGACAAATTCACCCCTCCACTTT.

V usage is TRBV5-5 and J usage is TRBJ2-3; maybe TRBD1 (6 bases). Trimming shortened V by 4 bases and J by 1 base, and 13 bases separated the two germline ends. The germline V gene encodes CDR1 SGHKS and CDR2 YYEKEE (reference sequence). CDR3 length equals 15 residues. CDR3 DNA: TGTGCCAGCAGCCGAACCCCAGGGGGCACAGATACGCAGTATTTT. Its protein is CASSRTPGGTDTQYF.

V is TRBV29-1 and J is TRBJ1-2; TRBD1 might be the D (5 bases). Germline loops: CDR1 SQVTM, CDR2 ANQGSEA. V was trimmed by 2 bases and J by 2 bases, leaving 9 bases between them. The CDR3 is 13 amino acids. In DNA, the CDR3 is TGCAGCGTTGAACCAGGGCTAAACTATGGCTACACCTTC. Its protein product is CSVEPGLNYGYTF.

CDR3 in amino acids: CASSPRGGSGTDTQYF. The CDR3 nucleotides read TGTGCCAGCTCACCACGGGGCGGGAGCGGCACAGATACGCAGTATTTT. The V call is TRBV18, the J call TRBJ2-3; the match to TRBD2 covers 7 bases. Germline CDR1 and CDR2: KGHSH and LQKENI. The CDR3 contains 16 residues. The V gene end was trimmed by 1 base and the J gene end by 1 base; junction bases not matched to a gene: 5.